These 10 T cell receptor beta chains were sequenced from one sample in a study of T cells in women clearing cervical HPV infection. The data were produced by immunoSEQ multiplex PCR, yet TCRdb's version contains in-frame clones alone and is incomplete. Its clone listing holds roughly 20,000 clones. Sequenced sample: blood buffy coat. These receptors were obtained from a woman aged 18 to 75 with a cervical HPV16 infection that either progressed to CIN3+ or cleared (not recorded which).

Remarks on this clone: The observed sequence ends 3 residues before the CDR3 terminus, with the missing tail filled in from the germline J gene. The chain is built from TRBV6-2 or TRBV6-3 and TRBJ2-7; 12 positions match TRBD2. The V gene's germline CDR1 is MNHEY and CDR2 SVGEGT. V lost 5 bases, J lost 4 bases, and 6 bases stayed unmatched. The CDR3 consists of 15 residues. The sequenced CDR3 bases are TGTGCCAGCAGTAAGACTAGCGGGAGTAGATACGAG. It encodes CASSKTSGSRYE. The CDR3 in its entirety is CASSKTSGSRYEQYF.

Comment on this clone: At one boundary the junction diverges from the germline segment, which might be a read error. The sequenced fragment ends 3 residues before the CDR3 boundary, so the rest is inferred from the germline J gene. This chain uses TRBV4-2 with TRBJ2-2, with TRBD2 identical over 7 bases. The CDR3 contains 18 residues. The V gene's germline CDR1 is LGHNA and CDR2 YNFKEQ. The CDR3 sequence: CASSQDIAGVGGTGELFF. The CDR3 DNA, read in part, is TGCGCCAGCAGCCAAGATATCGCGGGGGTCGGTGGCACCGGGGAG.

A word on this clone: The read is 3 residues too short to cover the CDR3 end, so that end is filled in from the germline J gene. The chain combines TRBV2 with TRBJ2-7; D unclear. The CDR3 totals 13 residues. From germline, CDR1 is SNHLY and CDR2 FYNNEI. The V gene lost 5 bases and the J gene lost 5 bases, with 13 bases spanning the gap. The CDR3 DNA, read in part, is TGTGCCAGCAGTTCCCCAGTCGCCGACGAG. This translates into CASSSPVADE. The CDR3 as a whole reads CASSSPVADEQYF.

Remarks on this clone: The read falls 3 residues short of the CDR3 end, and the missing part is taken from the germline J gene. This rearrangement joins TRBV20-1 to TRBJ2-1, with 7 bases matching TRBD1. The CDR3 is made up of 16 amino acids. V was clipped by 5 bases and J by 8 bases; unmatched bases: 18. Germline CDR1 and CDR2: DFQATT and SNEGSKA (reference sequence). CDR3 bases read: TGCAGTGCTTTTTCCGTTCGAGGGGGCGCATTCGATGAG. Translated: CSAFSVRGGAFDE. The complete CDR3 reads CSAFSVRGGAFDEQFF.

A remark on this clone: The sequenced fragment ends 3 residues before the CDR3 boundary, so the rest is inferred from the germline J gene. The rearrangement links TRBV5-5 to TRBJ1-1; maybe TRBD1 (6 bases). Trimming took off 2 bases at V and 5 bases at J, with 13 bases between the two ends. Germline V CDR1 and CDR2: SGHKS, YYEKEE (reference sequence). The CDR3 consists of 14 residues. The CDR3 protein is CASSFQGSRTEAFF. The covered CDR3 bases are TGTGCCAGCAGCTTTCAGGGGTCGAGAACTGAA.

A word on this clone: Read data end 3 residues before the CDR3 end; the end is taken from the germline J gene. The genes are TRBV5-1 and TRBJ2-2; 9 nucleotides match TRBD1. The germline gives CDR1 SGHRS, CDR2 YFSETQ. V shed 2 bases, J shed 3 bases, and the junction held 2 bases outside the gene matches. CDR3 length equals 15 residues. The CDR3 loop is CASSFRTGDTGELFF. The CDR3 bases that were read are TGCGCCAGCAGCTTCCGGACAGGGGACACCGGGGAG.

Remarks on this clone: The read terminates 3 residues before the CDR3 end, so the remaining end is supplied by the germline J gene. The genes are TRBV19 and TRBJ2-3, with 8 bases matching TRBD1. The CDR3 consists of 14 residues. V was pared by 5 bases and J by 6 bases, with 7 bases of the junction left unmatched. CDR1 is LNHDA and CDR2 is SQIVND in the germline V gene (reference sequence). The sequenced part of the CDR3 DNA is TGTGCCAGTAGTCGGACAGGGTCTTTTGATACG. Protein sequence: CASSRTGSFDT. In full, the CDR3 is CASSRTGSFDTQYF.

In regard to this clone: The CDR3 end lies 3 residues beyond the end of the read and is filled in from the germline J gene. V usage is TRBV12-3 or TRBV12-4 and J usage is TRBJ1-4; a weak D match, TRBD1 (6 bases). This CDR3 region has 16 residues. The V gene lost 5 bases and the J gene lost 7 bases, with 20 bases spanning the gap. CDR3: CASSPGGARGGEKLFF. The CDR3 DNA, read in part, is TGTGCCAGCAGTCCAGGAGGGGCGCGAGGGGGTGAAAAA.

Comment on this clone: The sequenced fragment ends 3 residues before the CDR3 boundary, so the rest is inferred from the germline J gene. The chain recombines TRBV19 with TRBJ2-3; TRBD1 aligns across 7 bases. The CDR3 contains 16 residues. Germline V lookup: CDR1 LNHDA, CDR2 SQIVND (reference sequence). The V segment lost 6 bases and the J segment 3 bases; nucleotides outside the gene matches: 12. Partial CDR3 DNA: TGTGCCAGTAGCCACCAGGGGGATGGAGGAACAGATACG. It is translated as CASSHQGDGGTDT. The complete CDR3 protein is CASSHQGDGGTDTQYF.

To note about this clone: The missing CDR3 end, 3 residues past where the read stops, is filled in from the germline J gene. The chain uses TRBV7-9 and TRBJ2-1, with 7 positions matching TRBD2. CDR1 and CDR2 (germline): SEHNR, FQNEAQ (reference sequence). This CDR3 is 13 amino acids long. Losses at the gene ends were 5 bases for V and 4 bases for J; bases not matched to a gene: 2. The CDR3 loop is CASSRGDYNEQFF. Incomplete CDR3 DNA: TGTGCCAGCAGCCGGGGGGATTACAATGAG. Using reference TRBV7-9 and TRBJ2-1 for the parts outside the CDR3, the full variable domain is DTGVSQNPRHKITKRGQNVTFRCDPISEHNRLYWYRQTLGQGPEFLTYFQNEAQLEKSRLLSDRFSAERPKGSFSTLEIQRTEQGDSAMYLCASSRGDYNEQFFGPGTRLTVL.